The entry that follows covers one TCR beta chain sequence. The PCR was carried out with 60 Vbeta primers and 13 Jbeta primers. Using immunoSEQ multiplex PCR, the repertoire was profiled, and TCRdb retains in-frame clones only, with some absent. Among about 200,000 clones listed, 75% to 80% were seen once. These data originate in a study of cytomegalovirus exposure and HLA in healthy donors. From germline, CDR1 is SGHDT and CDR2 YYEEEE. The CDR3 contains 15 residues. J gave up 0 bases and V 3 bases, and 5 bases lay outside the gene matches. The sequencing input was PBMCs. This TCR derives from a male donor in good health and CMV-seronegative. The gene calls are TRBV5-6 and TRBJ1-1; 7 bases line up with TRBD1. CDR3 region: CASSSGGGVNTEAFF. The CDR3 DNA follows: TGTGCCAGCAGCTCAGGGGGTGGGGTGAACACTGAAGCTTTCTTT.